Included here is one T cell receptor (beta chain) sequence, with context. What antigen it recognizes has not been identified. There are no base qualities to consult, and no much larger clone falls within one base. CDR1 and CDR2 are drawn from the germline V gene (reference sequence): DFQATT, SNEGSKA. The trim is 6 bases for V and 5 bases for J, with a gap of 8 bases between the germline ends. The cysteine opens and the phenylalanine closes a CDR3 of 11 amino acids. Only CDR3 DNA is held: 33 bases, read in frame from base 1. This sample was included in a study of blood T cell repertoires in COVID-19 (dated by TCRdb to 2019 to 2021). Concerning the study at large: The collaborator samples originated in the United States, Italy and Spain and spanned the acute and convalescent phases of COVID-19. The material from the prospective study consisted of cDNA or gDNA derived from T cells, B-cell-depleted T cells, or PBMCs. Deeply sampled blood TCRbeta repertoires from subjects exposed to, actively infected with, or recovered from COVID-19 were included in the dataset. The repertoires were made available in a free public database intended to serve as a resource for research on the immune response to SARS-CoV-2. The samples were drawn from two sources: the first 160 participants of the ongoing ImmuneRACE study, and about 1,300 subjects contributed by 6 global collaborators. A de-identified subject ID, COVID-19 status, age in years and sex were almost always included in the sample metadata. Where available, HLA class I and class II types were taken from metadata supplied by the sample provider and were not determined by assay-based typing. What the work shows at the level of the full study, not this receptor alone: The amount of clinical and demographic metadata varied by source and participant and was provided uncurated.

Whole blood was collected in K2EDTA tubes by collaborating institutions according to the institutions' own protocols. For TCRbeta analysis, collaborators shipped samples in one of three forms: frozen whole blood, isolated PBMCs, or DNA extracted from either of those sample types. TCRbeta CDR3 regions were amplified from genomic DNA using the immunoSEQ Assay, a bias-controlled multiplex PCR. The study's processing was this. The number of nucleated cells in each sample was estimated by amplification of reference gene primers within the assay. Sequence reads were collapsed and filtered to measure the absolute abundance of every unique TCRbeta CDR3 rearrangement. For each sample, productive Simpson clonality was calculated as the square root of Simpson's diversity index over productive rearrangements. As stored in TCRdb, this immuneACCESS dataset retains in-frame rearrangements with V and J assigned. A fraction of the clones does not appear; measured against another copy, unresolved V genes explain less than half of the discrepancy, and the remainder lacks a known reason. D and trimming come from the DNA, and the V and J calls and clone size come from that table. A total of around 130,000 clones appear in this sample, roughly four fifths of them only once. The ten largest make up about 12% of the sample.

This clonotype originated in a human donor in a cohort sampled during active COVID-19. Material for sequencing was peripheral blood. The chain is assembled from TRBV20-1 and TRBJ2-1; matching of 6 bases hints at TRBD2 as the D gene. The sequenced DNA: TGCAGTGCCCGGGGGAACAATGAGCAGTTCTTC. Its protein is CSARGNNEQFF.